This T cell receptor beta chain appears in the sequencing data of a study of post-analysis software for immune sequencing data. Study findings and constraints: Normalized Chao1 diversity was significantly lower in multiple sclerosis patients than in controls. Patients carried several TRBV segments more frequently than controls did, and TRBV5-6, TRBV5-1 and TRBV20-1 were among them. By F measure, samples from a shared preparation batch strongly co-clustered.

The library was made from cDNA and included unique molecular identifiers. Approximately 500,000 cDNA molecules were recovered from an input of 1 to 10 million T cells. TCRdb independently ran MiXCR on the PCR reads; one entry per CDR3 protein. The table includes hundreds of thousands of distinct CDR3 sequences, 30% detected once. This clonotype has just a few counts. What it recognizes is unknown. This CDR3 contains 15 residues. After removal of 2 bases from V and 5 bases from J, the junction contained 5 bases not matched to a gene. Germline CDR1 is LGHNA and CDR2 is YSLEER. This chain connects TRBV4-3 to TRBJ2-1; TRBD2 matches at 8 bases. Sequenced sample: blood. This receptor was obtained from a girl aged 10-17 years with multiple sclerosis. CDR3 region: CASSQTAGGHNEQFF. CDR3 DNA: TGCGCCAGCAGCCAAACCGCGGGAGGCCACAATGAGCAGTTCTTC.